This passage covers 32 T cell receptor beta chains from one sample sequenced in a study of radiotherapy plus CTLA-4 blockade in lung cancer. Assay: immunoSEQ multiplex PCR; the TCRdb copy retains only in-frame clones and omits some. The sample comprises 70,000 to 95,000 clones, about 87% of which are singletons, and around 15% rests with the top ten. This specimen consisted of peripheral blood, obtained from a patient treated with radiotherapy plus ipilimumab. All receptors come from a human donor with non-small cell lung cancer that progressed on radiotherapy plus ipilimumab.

The DNA for the CDR3 is TGCGCCAGCAGGAAGACACTAGCGGGAGGGCCTTTTTCCGGGGAGCTGTTTTTT. This codes for CASRKTLAGGPFSGELFF. The chain uses TRBV5-1 and TRBJ2-2, with 13 positions matching TRBD2. This CDR3 is 18 amino acids long. CDR1 is SGHRS and CDR2 is YFSETQ in the germline V gene. V gave up 5 bases and J gave up 6 bases; unmatched junction bases: 13.

CDR3 sequence: CASSPATISDYTF. The DNA of the CDR3 is TGTGCCAGCAGCCCGGCCACCATCAGTGACTACACCTTC. The chain recombines TRBV16 with TRBJ1-2; D gene unclear. Trimming left V 4 bases short and J 10 bases short, with 16 bases between. This CDR3 comprises 13 residues. Per germline, CDR1 KGHSY and CDR2 FQNENV.

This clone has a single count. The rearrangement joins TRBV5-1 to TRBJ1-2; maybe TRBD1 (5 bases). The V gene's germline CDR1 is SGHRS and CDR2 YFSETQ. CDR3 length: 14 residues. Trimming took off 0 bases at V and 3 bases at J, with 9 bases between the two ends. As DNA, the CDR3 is TGCGCCAGCAGCTTGGGGGGACCCCACTATGGCTACACCTTC. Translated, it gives CASSLGGPHYGYTF.

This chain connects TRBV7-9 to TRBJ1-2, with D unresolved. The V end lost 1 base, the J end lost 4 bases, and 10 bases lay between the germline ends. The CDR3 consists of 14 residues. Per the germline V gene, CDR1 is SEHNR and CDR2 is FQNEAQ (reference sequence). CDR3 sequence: CASSLDGPFYGYTF. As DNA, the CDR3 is TGTGCCAGCAGCTTAGATGGGCCGTTCTATGGCTACACCTTC. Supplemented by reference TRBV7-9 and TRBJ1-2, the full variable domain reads DTGVSQNPRHKITKRGQNVTFRCDPISEHNRLYWYRQTLGQGPEFLTYFQNEAQLEKSRLLSDRFSAERPKGSFSTLEIQRTEQGDSAMYLCASSLDGPFYGYTFGSGTRLTVV.

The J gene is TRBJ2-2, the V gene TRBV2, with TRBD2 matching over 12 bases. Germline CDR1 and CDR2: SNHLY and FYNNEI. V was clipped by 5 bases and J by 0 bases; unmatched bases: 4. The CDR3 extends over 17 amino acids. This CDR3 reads CASSPLAGGANTGELFF. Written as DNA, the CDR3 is TGTGCCAGCAGTCCCCTAGCGGGGGGGGCGAACACCGGGGAGCTGTTTTTT.

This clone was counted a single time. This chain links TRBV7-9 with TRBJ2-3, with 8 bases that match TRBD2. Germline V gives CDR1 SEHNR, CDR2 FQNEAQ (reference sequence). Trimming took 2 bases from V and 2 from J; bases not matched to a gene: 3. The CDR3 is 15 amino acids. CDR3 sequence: CASSLLAGTTDTQYF. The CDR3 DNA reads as TGTGCCAGCAGCTTATTAGCGGGGACCACAGATACGCAGTATTTT.

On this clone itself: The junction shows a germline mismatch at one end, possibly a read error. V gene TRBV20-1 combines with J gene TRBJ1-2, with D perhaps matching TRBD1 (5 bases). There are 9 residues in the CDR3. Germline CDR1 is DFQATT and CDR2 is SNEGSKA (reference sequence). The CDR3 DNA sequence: TGTCAAGGGGCGGTTGGCTACACCTTC. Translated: CQGAVGYTF.

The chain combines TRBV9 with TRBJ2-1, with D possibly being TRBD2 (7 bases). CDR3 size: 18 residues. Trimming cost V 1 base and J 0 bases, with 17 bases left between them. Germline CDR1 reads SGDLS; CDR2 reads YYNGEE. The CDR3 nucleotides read TGTGCCAGCAGCGTATTTCCCGGGGGGCTCCGCTCCTACAATGAGCAGTTCTTC. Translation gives CASSVFPGGLRSYNEQFF.

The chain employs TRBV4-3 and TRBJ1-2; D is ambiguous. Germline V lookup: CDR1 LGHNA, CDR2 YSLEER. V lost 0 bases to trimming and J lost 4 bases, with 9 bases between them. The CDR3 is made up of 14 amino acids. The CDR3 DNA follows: TGCGCCAGCAGCCAAGATCTAGGCAGCTATGGCTACACCTTC. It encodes CASSQDLGSYGYTF.

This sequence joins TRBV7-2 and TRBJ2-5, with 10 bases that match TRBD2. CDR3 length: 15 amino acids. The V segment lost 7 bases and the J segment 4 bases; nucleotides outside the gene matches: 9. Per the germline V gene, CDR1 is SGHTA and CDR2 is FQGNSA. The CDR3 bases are TGTGCCAGCACCCAGGCCGGGACTAGCGTAGAGACCCAGTACTTC. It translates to CASTQAGTSVETQYF. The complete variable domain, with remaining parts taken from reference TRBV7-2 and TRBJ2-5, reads GAGVSQSPSNKVTEKGKDVELRCDPISGHTALYWYRQSLGQGLEFLIYFQGNSAPDKSGLPSDRFSAERTGGSVSTLTIQRTQQEDSAVYLCASTQAGTSVETQYFGPGTRLLVL.

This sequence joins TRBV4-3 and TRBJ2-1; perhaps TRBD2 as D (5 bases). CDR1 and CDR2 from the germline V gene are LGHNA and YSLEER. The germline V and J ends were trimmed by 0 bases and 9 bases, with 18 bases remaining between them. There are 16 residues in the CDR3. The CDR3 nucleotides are TGCGCCAGCAGCCAAGATCGCCTCCCGGGGTCCCTTGAGCAGTTCTTC. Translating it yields CASSQDRLPGSLEQFF.

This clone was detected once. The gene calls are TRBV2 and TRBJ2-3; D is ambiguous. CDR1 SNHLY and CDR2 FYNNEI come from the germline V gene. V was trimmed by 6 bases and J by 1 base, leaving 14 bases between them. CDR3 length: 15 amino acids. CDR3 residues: CASSPPTGGTDTQYF. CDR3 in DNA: TGTGCCAGCAGCCCCCCTACTGGGGGCACAGATACGCAGTATTTT.

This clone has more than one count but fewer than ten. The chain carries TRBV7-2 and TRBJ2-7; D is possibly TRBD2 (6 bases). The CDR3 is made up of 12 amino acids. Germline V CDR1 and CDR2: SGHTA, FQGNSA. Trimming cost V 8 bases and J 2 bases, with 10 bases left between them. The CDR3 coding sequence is TGTGCCAGCCGCTCGGGGGCCTACGAGCAGTACTTC. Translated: CASRSGAYEQYF.

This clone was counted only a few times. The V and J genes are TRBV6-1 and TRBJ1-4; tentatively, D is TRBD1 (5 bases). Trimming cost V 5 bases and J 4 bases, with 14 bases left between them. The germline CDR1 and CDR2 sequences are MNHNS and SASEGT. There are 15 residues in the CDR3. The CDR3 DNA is TGTGCCAGCAGTACCCGCGGGACTTATAATGAAAAACTGTTTTTT. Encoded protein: CASSTRGTYNEKLFF.

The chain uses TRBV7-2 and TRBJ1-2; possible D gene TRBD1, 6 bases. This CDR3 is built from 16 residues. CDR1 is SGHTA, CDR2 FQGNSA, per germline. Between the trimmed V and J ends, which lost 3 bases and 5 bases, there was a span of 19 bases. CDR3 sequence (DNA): TGTGCCAGCAGCTTGGGGGGCCCGGGGGCCCTTTATGGCTACACCTTC. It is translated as CASSLGGPGALYGYTF.

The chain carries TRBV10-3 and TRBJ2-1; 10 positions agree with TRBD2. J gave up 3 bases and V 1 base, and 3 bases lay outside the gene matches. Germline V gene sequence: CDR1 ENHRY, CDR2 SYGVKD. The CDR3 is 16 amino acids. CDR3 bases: TGTGCCATCAGTGAGTTTAAGCGGGAGGGCTACAATGAGCAGTTCTTC. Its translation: CAISEFKREGYNEQFF.

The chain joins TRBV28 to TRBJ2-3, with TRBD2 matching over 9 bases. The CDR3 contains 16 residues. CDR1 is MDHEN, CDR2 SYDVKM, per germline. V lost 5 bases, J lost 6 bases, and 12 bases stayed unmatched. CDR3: CASSAGVGLAEDTQYF. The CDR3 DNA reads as TGTGCCAGCAGTGCGGGGGTGGGACTAGCAGAGGATACGCAGTATTTT. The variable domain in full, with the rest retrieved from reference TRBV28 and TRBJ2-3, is DVKVTQSSRYLVKRTGEKVFLECVQDMDHENMFWYRQDPGLGLRLIYFSYDVKMKEKGDIPEGYSVSREKKERFSLILESASTNQTSMYLCASSAGVGLAEDTQYFGPGTRLTVL.

The CDR3 sequence is CASSRRGASGTDTQYF. DNA of the CDR3: TGTGCCAGCAGCCGTAGGGGGGCTAGCGGCACAGATACGCAGTATTTT. The chain uses TRBV7-2 and TRBJ2-3, with D possibly called TRBD1 or TRBD2 (6 bases each). Germline V lookup: CDR1 SGHTA, CDR2 FQGNSA. V shed 5 bases and J shed 1 base, with 16 bases lying between them. This CDR3 has 16 amino acids.

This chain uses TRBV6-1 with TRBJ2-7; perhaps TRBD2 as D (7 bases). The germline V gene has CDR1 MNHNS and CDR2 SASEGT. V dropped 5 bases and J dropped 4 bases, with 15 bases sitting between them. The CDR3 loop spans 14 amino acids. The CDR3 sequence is CASSRRGALYEQYF. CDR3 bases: TGTGCCAGCAGTCGTCGGGGGGCTCTGTACGAGCAGTACTTC.

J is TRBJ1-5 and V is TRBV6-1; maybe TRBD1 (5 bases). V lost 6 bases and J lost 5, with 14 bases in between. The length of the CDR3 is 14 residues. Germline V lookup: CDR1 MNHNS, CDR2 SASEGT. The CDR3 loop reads CASSEYRFYQPQHF. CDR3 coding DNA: TGTGCCAGCAGCGAATACAGGTTTTATCAGCCCCAGCATTTT.

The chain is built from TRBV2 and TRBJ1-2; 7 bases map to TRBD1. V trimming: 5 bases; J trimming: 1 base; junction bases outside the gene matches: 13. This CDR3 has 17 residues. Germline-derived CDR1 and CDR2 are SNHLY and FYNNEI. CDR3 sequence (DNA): TGTGCCAGCAGTCAATATGGCGGGACAGATCATAACTATGGCTACACCTTC. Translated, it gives CASSQYGGTDHNYGYTF.

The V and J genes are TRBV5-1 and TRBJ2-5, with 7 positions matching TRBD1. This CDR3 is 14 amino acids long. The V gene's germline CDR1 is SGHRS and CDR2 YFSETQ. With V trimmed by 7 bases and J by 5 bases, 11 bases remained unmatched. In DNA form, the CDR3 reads TGCGCCAGCTCACGGACAGGCGGCAAGGAGACCCAGTACTTC. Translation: CASSRTGGKETQYF. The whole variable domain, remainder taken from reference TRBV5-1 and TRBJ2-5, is KAGVTQTPRYLIKTRGQQVTLSCSPISGHRSVSWYQQTPGQGLQFLFEYFSETQRNKGNFPGRFSGRQFSNSRSEMNVSTLELGDSALYLCASSRTGGKETQYFGPGTRLLVL.

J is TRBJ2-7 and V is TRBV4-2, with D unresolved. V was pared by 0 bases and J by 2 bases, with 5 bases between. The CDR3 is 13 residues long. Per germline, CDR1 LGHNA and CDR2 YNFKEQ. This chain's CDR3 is CASSQDLAYEQYF. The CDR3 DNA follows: TGTGCCAGCAGCCAAGACCTAGCCTACGAGCAGTACTTC.

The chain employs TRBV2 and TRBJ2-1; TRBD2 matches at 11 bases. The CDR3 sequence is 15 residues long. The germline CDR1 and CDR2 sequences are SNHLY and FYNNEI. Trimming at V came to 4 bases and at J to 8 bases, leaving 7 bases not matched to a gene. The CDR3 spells CASSVTSGMIDEQFF. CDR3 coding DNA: TGTGCCAGCAGTGTGACTAGCGGGATGATAGATGAGCAGTTCTTC.

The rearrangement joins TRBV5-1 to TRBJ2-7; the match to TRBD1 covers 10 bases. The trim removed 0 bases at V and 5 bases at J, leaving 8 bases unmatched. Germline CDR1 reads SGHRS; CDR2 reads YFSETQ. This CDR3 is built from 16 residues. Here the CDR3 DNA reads TGCGCCAGCAGCTTGGATGTGGGACAGGGGAACGACGAGCAGTACTTC. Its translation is CASSLDVGQGNDEQYF.

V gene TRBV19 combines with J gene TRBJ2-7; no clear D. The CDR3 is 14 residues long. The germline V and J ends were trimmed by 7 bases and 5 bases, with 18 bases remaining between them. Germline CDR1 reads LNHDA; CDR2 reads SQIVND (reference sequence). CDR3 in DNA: TGTGCCAGTACCGATCCCGGCACGACACACGAGCAGTACTTC. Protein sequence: CASTDPGTTHEQYF.

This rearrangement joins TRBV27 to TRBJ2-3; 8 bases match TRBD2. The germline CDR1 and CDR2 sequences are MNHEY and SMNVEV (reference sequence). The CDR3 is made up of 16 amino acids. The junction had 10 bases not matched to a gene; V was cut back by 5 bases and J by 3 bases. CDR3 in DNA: TGTGCCAGCAGTCCCCGGAGGAGCGGGAGTACAGATACGCAGTATTTT. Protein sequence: CASSPRRSGSTDTQYF.

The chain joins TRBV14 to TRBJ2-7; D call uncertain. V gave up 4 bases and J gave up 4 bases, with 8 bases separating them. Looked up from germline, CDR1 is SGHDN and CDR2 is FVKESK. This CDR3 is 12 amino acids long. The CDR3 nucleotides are TGTGCCAGCAGCCTGTCGTATTACGAGCAGTACTTC. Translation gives CASSLSYYEQYF. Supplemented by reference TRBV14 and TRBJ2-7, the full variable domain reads EAGVTQFPSHSVIEKGQTVTLRCDPISGHDNLYWYRRVMGKEIKFLLHFVKESKQDESGMPNNRFLAERTGGTYSTLKVQPAELEDSGVYFCASSLSYYEQYFGPGTRLTVT.

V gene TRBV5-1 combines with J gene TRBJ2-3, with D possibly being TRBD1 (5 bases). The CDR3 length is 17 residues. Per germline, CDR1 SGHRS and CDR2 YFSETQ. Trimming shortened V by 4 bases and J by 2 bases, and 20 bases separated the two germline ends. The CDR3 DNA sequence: TGCGCCAGCAGCCCTGATCGGGCTGGGGCCCTCACAGATACGCAGTATTTT. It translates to CASSPDRAGALTDTQYF.

CDR3 loop: CASSAGQGGQYF. The CDR3 DNA is TGTGCCAGCAGCGCGGGACAGGGAGGGCAGTACTTC. The rearrangement links TRBV9 to TRBJ2-7; 9 nucleotides agree with TRBD1. Germline CDR1 reads SGDLS; CDR2 reads YYNGEE. V lost 3 bases, J lost 9 bases, and 4 bases stayed unmatched. The CDR3 contains 12 residues.

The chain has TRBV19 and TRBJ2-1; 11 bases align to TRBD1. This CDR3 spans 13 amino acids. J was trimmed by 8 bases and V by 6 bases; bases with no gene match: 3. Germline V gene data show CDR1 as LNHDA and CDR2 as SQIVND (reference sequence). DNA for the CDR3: TGTGCCAGTAGCTGGACAGGGGGCGATGAGCAGTTCTTC. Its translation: CASSWTGGDEQFF.

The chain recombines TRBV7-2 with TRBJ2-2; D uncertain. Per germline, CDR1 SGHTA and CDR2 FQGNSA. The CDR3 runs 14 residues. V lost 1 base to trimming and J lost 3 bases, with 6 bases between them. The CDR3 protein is CASSLGVDTGELFF. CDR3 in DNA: TGTGCCAGCAGCTTAGGGGTCGACACCGGGGAGCTGTTTTTT.